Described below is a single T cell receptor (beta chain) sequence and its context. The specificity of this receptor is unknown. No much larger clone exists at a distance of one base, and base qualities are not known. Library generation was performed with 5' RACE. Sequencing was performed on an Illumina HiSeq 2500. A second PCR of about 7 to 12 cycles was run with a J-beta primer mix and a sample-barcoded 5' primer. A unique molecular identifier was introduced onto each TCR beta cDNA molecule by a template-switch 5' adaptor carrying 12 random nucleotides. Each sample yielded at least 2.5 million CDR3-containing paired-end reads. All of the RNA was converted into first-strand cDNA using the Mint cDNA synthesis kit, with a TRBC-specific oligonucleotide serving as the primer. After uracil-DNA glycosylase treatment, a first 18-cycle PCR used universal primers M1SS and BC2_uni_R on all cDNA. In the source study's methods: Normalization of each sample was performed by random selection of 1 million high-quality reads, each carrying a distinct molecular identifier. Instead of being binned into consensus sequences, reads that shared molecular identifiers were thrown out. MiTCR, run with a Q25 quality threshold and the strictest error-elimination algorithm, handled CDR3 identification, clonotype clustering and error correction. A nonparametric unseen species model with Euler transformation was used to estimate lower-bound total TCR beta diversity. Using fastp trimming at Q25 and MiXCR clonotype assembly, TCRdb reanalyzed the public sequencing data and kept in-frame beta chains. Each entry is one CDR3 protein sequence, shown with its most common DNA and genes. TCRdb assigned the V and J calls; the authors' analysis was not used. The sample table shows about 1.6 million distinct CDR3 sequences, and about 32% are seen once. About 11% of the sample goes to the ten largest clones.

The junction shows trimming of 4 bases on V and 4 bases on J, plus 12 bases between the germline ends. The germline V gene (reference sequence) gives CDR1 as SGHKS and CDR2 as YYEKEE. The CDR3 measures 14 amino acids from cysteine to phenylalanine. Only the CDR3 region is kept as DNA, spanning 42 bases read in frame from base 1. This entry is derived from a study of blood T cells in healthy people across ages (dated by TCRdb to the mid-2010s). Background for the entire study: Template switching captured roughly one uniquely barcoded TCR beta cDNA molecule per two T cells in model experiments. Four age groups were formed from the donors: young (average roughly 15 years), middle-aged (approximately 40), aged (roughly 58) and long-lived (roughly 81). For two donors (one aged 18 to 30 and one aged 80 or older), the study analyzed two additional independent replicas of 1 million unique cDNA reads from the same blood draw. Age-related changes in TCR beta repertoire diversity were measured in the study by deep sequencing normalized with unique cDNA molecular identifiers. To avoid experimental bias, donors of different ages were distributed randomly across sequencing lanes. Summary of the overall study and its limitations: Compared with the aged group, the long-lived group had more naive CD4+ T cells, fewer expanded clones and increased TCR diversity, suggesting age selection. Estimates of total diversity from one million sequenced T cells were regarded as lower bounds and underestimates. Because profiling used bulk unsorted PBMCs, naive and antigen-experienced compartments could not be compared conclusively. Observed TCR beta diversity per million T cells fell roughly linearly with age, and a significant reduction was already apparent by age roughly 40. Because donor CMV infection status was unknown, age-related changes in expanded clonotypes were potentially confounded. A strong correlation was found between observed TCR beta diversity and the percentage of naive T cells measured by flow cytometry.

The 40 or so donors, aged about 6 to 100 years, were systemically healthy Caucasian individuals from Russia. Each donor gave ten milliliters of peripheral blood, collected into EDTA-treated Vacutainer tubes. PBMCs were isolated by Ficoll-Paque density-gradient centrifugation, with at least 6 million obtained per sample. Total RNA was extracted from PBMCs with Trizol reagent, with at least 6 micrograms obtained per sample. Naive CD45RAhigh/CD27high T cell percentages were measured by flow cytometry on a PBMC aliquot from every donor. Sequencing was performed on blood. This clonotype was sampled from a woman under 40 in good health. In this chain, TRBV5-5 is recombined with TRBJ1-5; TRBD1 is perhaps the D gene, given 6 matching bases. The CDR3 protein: CASSEGGRNQPQHF. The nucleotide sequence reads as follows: TGTGCCAGCAGCGAAGGGGGTCGTAATCAGCCCCAGCATTTT.